These T cell receptor beta chains were read from a single sample in a study of cytomegalovirus exposure and HLA in healthy donors. The table came from immunoSEQ multiplex PCR; TCRdb's copy has only in-frame clones and leaves some out. The sample yields over 75,000 clones, 70% to 80% seen once. The sample comprised PBMCs. These receptors were obtained from a male donor in good health and CMV-seropositive. Both conserved end residues are part of each CDR3. A D gene is named only where the DNA matches it firmly. Rows give clone size only sometimes, using once, few, many, or a class for an expanded clone.

J | D | V | size | DNA | CDR3
TRBJ2-1 | TRBD2 | TRBV6-7 | NA | TGTGCCATTCCGGGGGGGGCCTTCTACAATGAGCAGTTCTTC | CAIPGGAFYNEQFF
TRBJ2-1 | TRBD2 | TRBV5-1 | NA | TGCGCCAGCAGCCTTACTAGCGGGGGGCCGTACAATGAGCAGTTCTTC | CASSLTSGGPYNEQFF
TRBJ2-5 | NA | TRBV7-2 | NA | TGTGCCAGCAGTCGGTACCAAGAGACCCAGTACTTC | CASSRYQETQYF
TRBJ2-3 | NA | TRBV7-7 | NA | TGTGCTAGCAGCTTAGAGGTAGCTAGCACAGATACGCAGTATTTT | CASSLEVASTDTQYF
TRBJ1-2 | TRBD1 | TRBV5-1 | NA | TGCGCCAGCAGTAATAAACCGGGACAGGAAATTAACTATGGCTACACCTTC | CASSNKPGQEINYGYTF
TRBJ1-2 | NA | TRBV5-1 | NA | TGCGCCAGCAGCTCACCAGACGAGGCCCTAGCCTATGGCTACACCTTC | CASSSPDEALAYGYTF
TRBJ1-1 | TRBD1 | TRBV9 | NA | TGTGCCAGCAGGCCGGGACAGGGCCCCATGAACACTGAAGCTTTCTTT | CASRPGQGPMNTEAFF
TRBJ1-5 | TRBD1 | TRBV4-1 | NA | TGCGCCAGCAGCCAGGGACAGGGCGGACAGCCCCAGCATTTT | CASSQGQGGQPQHF
TRBJ1-6 | TRBD1 | TRBV2 | NA | TGTGCCAGCGGTACAGGGGGCGCCTCCTATAATTCACCCCTCCACTTT | CASGTGGASYNSPLHF
TRBJ2-7 | NA | TRBV30 | NA | TGTGCCTGGAGTGTAGGGGGGGCTGCTTCCGAGCAGTACTTC | CAWSVGGAASEQYF
TRBJ1-2 | NA | TRBV7-9 | few | TGTGCCAGCAGCTTAGGGACGGGGAACTATGGCTACACCTTC | CASSLGTGNYGYTF
TRBJ1-5 | TRBD1 | TRBV5-1 | NA | TGCGCCAGCAGGGTTGGGACAGGGGTGGATCAGCCCCAGCATTTT | CASRVGTGVDQPQHF
TRBJ1-1 | TRBD1 | TRBV7-8 | NA | TGTGCCAGCAGCTTAGGGCAGGGGGCAAACACTGAAGCTTTCTTT | CASSLGQGANTEAFF
TRBJ1-1 | TRBD1 | TRBV15 | NA | TGTGCCACCAGCAGAGATCCGACAGGGCTAACCACTGAAGCTTTCTTT | CATSRDPTGLTTEAFF
TRBJ2-1 | NA | TRBV27 | NA | TGTGCCAGCAGTCGCATCAGGGGTTGGGATGAGCAGTTCTTC | CASSRIRGWDEQFF
TRBJ2-3 | NA | TRBV29-1 | NA | TGCAGCCCAACGGAGGTAGATACGCAGTATTTT | CSPTEVDTQYF
TRBJ1-4 | NA | TRBV4-1 | NA | TGCGCCAGCAGCCAACCCAACAGGGTTGAAAAACTGTTTTTT | CASSQPNRVEKLFF
TRBJ1-1 | TRBD1 | TRBV7-8 | few | TGTGCCAGCACCTCATCGACAGGGGATAACACTGAAGCTTTCTTT | CASTSSTGDNTEAFF
TRBJ2-2 | TRBD1 | TRBV7-8 | NA | TGTGCCAGCAGCCCAGGGACAGGGGGTCTTCGGAACACCGGGGAGCTGTTTTTT | CASSPGTGGLRNTGELFF
TRBJ2-3 | TRBD2 | TRBV7-9 | few | TGTGCCAGCAGCCAAATAATTGGCAGCGGGGGAGATACGCAGTATTTT | CASSQIIGSGGDTQYF
TRBJ2-7 | TRBD2 | TRBV12-5 | NA | TGTGCTAGTGGGCCTAGCGGGGCCACGGGAGAGCAGTACTTC | CASGPSGATGEQYF
TRBJ1-1 | NA | TRBV6-5 | few | TGTGCCAGCAGTTACAGACCGGGGGGGAACACTGAAGCTTTCTTT | CASSYRPGGNTEAFF
TRBJ2-2 | TRBD1 | TRBV19 | NA | TGTGCCAGTAGTAACCTGGGGACAGGGATATCCGGGGAGCTGTTTTTT | CASSNLGTGISGELFF
TRBJ2-7 | TRBD1 | TRBV5-4 | NA | TGTGCCAGCAGCGTCGGACAGGGCCGATACTACGAGCAGTACTTC | CASSVGQGRYYEQYF
TRBJ2-6 | NA | TRBV6-6 | few | TGTGCCAGCAACACTGGGGCCAACGTCCTGACTTTC | CASNTGANVLTF
TRBJ2-1 | NA | TRBV7-8 | NA | TGTGCCAGCAGCGCGAGACAGTTTACCAATGAGCAGTTCTTC | CASSARQFTNEQFF
TRBJ2-7 | NA | TRBV7-2 | NA | TGTGCCAGCAGCCTTAGCTACGAGCAGTACTTC | CASSLSYEQYF
TRBJ1-1 | NA | TRBV5-4 | NA | TGTGCCAGCAGAACACAGATGAACACTGAAGCTTTCTTT | CASRTQMNTEAFF
TRBJ2-7 | TRBD2 | TRBV30 | once | TGTGCCTGGAGAAACGAACTAGCGGGCGAGCAGTACTTC | CAWRNELAGEQYF
TRBJ1-1 | NA | TRBV18 | NA | TGTGCCAGCTCACCAGGGCAGTACGACACTGAAGCTTTCTTT | CASSPGQYDTEAFF
TRBJ1-1 | NA | TRBV30 | NA | TGTGCCTGGAGGTTAGATTGGACTGAAGCTTTCTTT | CAWRLDWTEAFF
TRBJ1-1 | NA | TRBV27 | NA | TGTGCCAGCAGTCTAACGGGATCCCTGGGGACTGAAGCTTTCTTT | CASSLTGSLGTEAFF
TRBJ1-5 | NA | TRBV6-4 | NA | TGTGCCAGCTCCCGGGGCTCAGGGGACCAGCCCCAGCATTTT | CASSRGSGDQPQHF
TRBJ1-5 | TRBD1 | TRBV6-5 | NA | TGTGCCAGCAGAAACAGGGGGCCGGAAGGGCAGCCCCAGCATTTT | CASRNRGPEGQPQHF
TRBJ1-1 | NA | TRBV19 | NA | TGTGCCAGTAGTAGGGACACGAGACAGAACACTGAAGCTTTCTTT | CASSRDTRQNTEAFF
TRBJ1-2 | NA | TRBV10-3 | NA | TGTGCCACCTCGGAGGGGGGGGCAGCCCATGGCTACACCTTC | CATSEGGAAHGYTF
TRBJ2-2 | TRBD1 | TRBV6-5 | once | TGTGCCAGCAGTTATAGTGGGACAGGGGCCACCGGGGAGCTGTTTTTT | CASSYSGTGATGELFF
TRBJ2-1 | TRBD1 | TRBV5-1 | NA | TGCGCCAGCAGCTTGGAGGGGGCGGACAATGAGCAGTTCTTC | CASSLEGADNEQFF
TRBJ1-2 | NA | TRBV7-2 | NA | TGTGCCAGCAGCCTTACTACCCCTAACTATGGCTACACCTTC | CASSLTTPNYGYTF
TRBJ1-5 | NA | TRBV30 | NA | TGTGCCTGGAGTGTTGGGCAGGGCAATCAGCCCCAGCATTTT | CAWSVGQGNQPQHF
TRBJ1-2 | TRBD1 | TRBV6-1 | NA | TGTGCCAGCAGTGAAATATGGACAGGGGGCACTGGCTACACCTTC | CASSEIWTGGTGYTF
TRBJ1-2 | NA | TRBV7-2 | NA | TGTGCCAGCAGCTTAGCGCGCTTTACGTTGGGGGCGTTTGGCTACACCTTC | CASSLARFTLGAFGYTF
TRBJ1-6 | NA | TRBV4-1 | NA | TGCGCCAGCAGCCAAGCATACTCTCTCCCCAATAATTCACCCCTCCACTTT | CASSQAYSLPNNSPLHF
TRBJ1-6 | NA | TRBV15 | NA | TGTGCCACGGGCGGGGGAACCACCTATAATTCACCCCTCCACTTT | CATGGGTTYNSPLHF
TRBJ1-1 | NA | TRBV30 | NA | TGTGCCTGGAGTCTCCATACTTTAAACACTGAAGCTTTCTTT | CAWSLHTLNTEAFF
TRBJ2-7 | NA | TRBV5-7 | NA | TGTGCCAGCAGCTGGTCAGGACTCTCCTACGAGCAGTACTTC | CASSWSGLSYEQYF
TRBJ2-7 | NA | TRBV19 | NA | TGTGCCAGTAGTAACTTCGCGGACACTTCCTACGAGCAGTACTTC | CASSNFADTSYEQYF
TRBJ2-2 | NA | TRBV5-1 | NA | TGCGCCAGCAGCTTGGATACCGGGGCCGGGGAGCTGTTTTTT | CASSLDTGAGELFF
TRBJ2-3 | TRBD1 | TRBV7-2 | NA | TGTGCCAGCAGCTCAAGGACAGGGGACGATACGCAGTATTTT | CASSSRTGDDTQYF
TRBJ2-3 | TRBD2 | TRBV29-1 | NA | TGCAGCGTCCGTCTAGCGGGGGGGCAAAGCACAGATACGCAGTATTTT | CSVRLAGGQSTDTQYF
TRBJ2-1 | NA | TRBV5-8 | NA | TGTGCCAGCAGCTCCCGGGGGGCCCTTTTCAATGAGCAGTTCTTC | CASSSRGALFNEQFF
TRBJ1-2 | NA | TRBV4-3 | NA | TGCGCCAGCAGCAGGGATTCGGGGTATGGCTACACCTTC | CASSRDSGYGYTF
TRBJ1-5 | TRBD1 | TRBV2 | NA | TGTGCCAGCAGTGTGGGACAGATTAGCAATCAGCCCCAGCATTTT | CASSVGQISNQPQHF
TRBJ1-1 | NA | TRBV6-1 | NA | TGTGCCAGCATCAGAGGCAGCCGGGAAGCTTTCTTT | CASIRGSREAFF
TRBJ1-5 | TRBD1 | TRBV7-8 | NA | TGTGCCAGCAGCCGGGACAGCGGACAGCCCCAGCATTTT | CASSRDSGQPQHF